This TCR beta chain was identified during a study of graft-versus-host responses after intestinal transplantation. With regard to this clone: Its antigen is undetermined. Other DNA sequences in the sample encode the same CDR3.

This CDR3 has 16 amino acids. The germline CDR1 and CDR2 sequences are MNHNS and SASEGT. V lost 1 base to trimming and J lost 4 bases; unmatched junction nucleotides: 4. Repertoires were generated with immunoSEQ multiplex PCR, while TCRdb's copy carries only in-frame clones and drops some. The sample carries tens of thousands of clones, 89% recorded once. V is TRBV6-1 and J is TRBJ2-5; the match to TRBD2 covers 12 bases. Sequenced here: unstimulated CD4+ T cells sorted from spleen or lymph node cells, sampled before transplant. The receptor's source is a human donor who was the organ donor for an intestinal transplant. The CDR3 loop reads CASSEVLAGGRETQYF. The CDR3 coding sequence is TGTGCCAGCAGTGAAGTACTAGCGGGAGGTCGAGAGACCCAGTACTTC.